This T cell receptor beta chain appears in the sequencing data of a study of T cell changes during pregnancy in multiple sclerosis. Data came from immunoSEQ multiplex PCR; TCRdb stores just in-frame clones and leaves some out. Here the sample spans 35,000 to 40,000 clones, 88% being singletons. Trimming pared 4 bases from V and 2 bases from J, leaving 16 bases between. Germline assignment: CDR1 SGHRS and CDR2 YFSETQ. The CDR3 length is 15 residues. J is TRBJ2-7 and V is TRBV5-1; the D gene is possibly TRBD1 (5 bases). This clonotype was obtained from a female donor with multiple sclerosis, enrolled in a pregnancy study. The source was CD4+ T cells from peripheral blood mononuclear cells, collected before pregnancy. CDR3 protein: CASSHALQGTYEQYF. CDR3 DNA: TGCGCCAGCAGCCATGCTCTCCAGGGAACCTACGAGCAGTACTTC.